This T cell receptor (beta chain) comes out of a study of shared clonotypes between healthy human individuals. Study-level background: Those who served as donors were a couple of women and three men between the ages of 18 and 49.

Study-wide findings and caveats: Estimated richness values were generally larger in naive subsets than in memory subsets.

CDR1 is SGDLS and CDR2 is YYNGEE in the germline V gene. The junction had 2 bases not matched to a gene; V was cut back by 0 bases and J by 4 bases. The CDR3 extends over 15 amino acids. As to this clone: Its cognate antigen is unknown.

Splitting of each subset's genomic DNA was done evenly across several immunoSEQ plates. Clones were read by immunoSEQ multiplex PCR, and TCRdb kept only the in-frame ones, dropping some. This table holds roughly 2.5 million clones, around 94% found once. Material: naive CD4+ T cells sorted from blood. Subset in this sample: CD45RA+ positively selected. The sequence was obtained from a young man in good health. This sequence joins TRBV9 and TRBJ2-1; 9 bases align to TRBD2. CDR3 nucleotides: TGTGCCAGCAGCGTAGAGCGGGAGGAATACAATGAGCAGTTCTTC. This encodes CASSVEREEYNEQFF. The full variable domain, rest sourced from reference TRBV9 and TRBJ2-1, is DSGVTQTPKHLITATGQRVTLRCSPRSGDLSVYWYQQSLDQGLQFLIQYYNGEERAKGNILERFSAQQFPDLHSELNLSSLELGDSALYFCASSVEREEYNEQFFGPGTRLTVL.